The 10 T cell receptor beta chains below were found in one sample sequenced in a study of cytomegalovirus exposure and HLA in healthy donors. A multiplex PCR was run with 60 Vbeta primers and 13 Jbeta primers. Clones were read by immunoSEQ multiplex PCR, and TCRdb kept only the in-frame ones, dropping some. The table records approximately 73,000 clones, roughly 79% of them present only once. The sample consisted of PBMCs. These receptors all stem from a woman aged 40 to 50 in good health and CMV-seropositive.

The V call is TRBV7-9, the J call TRBJ1-2; TRBD1 matches at 10 bases. Germline V gene sequence: CDR1 SEHNR, CDR2 FQNEAQ (reference sequence). The trim removed 6 bases at V and 4 bases at J, leaving 8 bases unmatched. CDR3 length: 15 residues. The CDR3 region is CASSLSGTGAYGYTF. CDR3 bases: TGTGCCAGCAGTCTATCCGGGACAGGGGCCTATGGCTACACCTTC.

This clone was found a few times. The V and J genes are TRBV4-1 and TRBJ2-7; D gene ambiguous. CDR1 is MGHRA and CDR2 is YSYEKL in the germline V gene. This CDR3 contains 15 residues. V was shortened by 0 bases and J by 5 bases, with 14 bases between the two germline ends. DNA of the CDR3: TGCGCCAGCAGCCAAGATTGGCGGTATAACGACGAGCAGTACTTC. It codes for CASSQDWRYNDEQYF.

The chain links TRBV9 to TRBJ1-4; tentatively, D is TRBD1 (6 bases). V lost 3 bases to trimming and J lost 2 bases, with 14 bases between them. Per the germline V gene, CDR1 is SGDLS and CDR2 is YYNGEE. This CDR3 comprises 16 residues. The CDR3 loop reads CASSAPTGNTNEKLFF. In DNA, the CDR3 is TGTGCCAGCAGCGCCCCCACAGGGAACACTAATGAAAAACTGTTTTTT.

This clone was seen more than once but under ten times. V usage is TRBV10-3 and J usage is TRBJ2-1; the D gene is possibly TRBD1 (6 bases). In germline, CDR1 is ENHRY, CDR2 SYGVKD. The CDR3 loop spans 16 amino acids. Trimming removed 6 bases at V and 8 bases at J, with 23 bases between. CDR3 nucleotides: TGTGCCATCAGCCCCCAGGGGTCTAAAGGAAGCGATGAGCAGTTCTTC. Translating gives CAISPQGSKGSDEQFF.

The chain is built from TRBV6-1 and TRBJ1-1; no definite D call. Germline V gene sequence: CDR1 MNHNS, CDR2 SASEGT. The V end lost 7 bases, the J end lost 8 bases, and 14 bases lay between the germline ends. This CDR3 spans 12 amino acids. This CDR3 is CASTSGMFEAFF. In nucleotides, the CDR3 is TGTGCCAGCACTTCCGGGATGTTCGAAGCTTTCTTT.

The CDR3 is CASGGVFSYEQYF. As DNA, the CDR3 is TGTGCCAGCGGAGGGGTTTTCTCCTACGAGCAGTACTTC. The chain joins TRBV2 to TRBJ2-7, with a tentative D call TRBD2 (6 bases). Germline V gene lookup returns CDR1 SNHLY and CDR2 FYNNEI. V lost 8 bases to trimming and J lost 0 bases, with 11 bases between them. The CDR3 is 13 amino acids.

The CDR3, as DNA: TGTGCCACATATACAGGGAAACCCACCGGCTACACCTTC. It encodes CATYTGKPTGYTF. The genes are TRBV6-1 and TRBJ1-2, with TRBD1 as a possible D gene (6 bases). This CDR3 is 13 amino acids long. The germline V gene encodes CDR1 MNHNS and CDR2 SASEGT. Trimming took 10 bases from V and 8 from J, leaving 20 bases between them.

This chain connects TRBV6-1 to TRBJ2-1, with a tentative D call TRBD2 (5 bases). Per germline, CDR1 MNHNS and CDR2 SASEGT. V was shortened by 7 bases and J by 7 bases, with 20 bases between the two germline ends. The CDR3 loop spans 15 amino acids. The CDR3 reads CASKGAVSPRNEQFF. The CDR3 DNA follows: TGTGCCAGCAAAGGAGCGGTATCTCCCCGAAATGAGCAGTTCTTC.

This clone came up a few times. CDR3 loop: CASSESSGLKEKLFF. CDR3 bases: TGTGCCAGCAGTGAAAGTTCAGGGCTGAAAGAAAAACTGTTTTTT. The chain uses TRBV2 and TRBJ1-4; TRBD1 is a possible D gene (5 bases). The CDR3 length is 15 residues. The germline gives CDR1 SNHLY, CDR2 FYNNEI. Trimming took off 2 bases at V and 8 bases at J, with 15 bases between the two ends.

The genes are TRBV7-8 and TRBJ2-7; TRBD2 might be the D (5 bases). Trimming took 0 bases from V and 6 from J, leaving 12 bases between them. The CDR3 consists of 14 residues. In germline, CDR1 is SGHVS, CDR2 FQNEAQ. DNA for the CDR3: TGTGCCAGCAGCTTAGCGGGTCGAGGGTTCGAGCAGTACTTC. Its translation is CASSLAGRGFEQYF.